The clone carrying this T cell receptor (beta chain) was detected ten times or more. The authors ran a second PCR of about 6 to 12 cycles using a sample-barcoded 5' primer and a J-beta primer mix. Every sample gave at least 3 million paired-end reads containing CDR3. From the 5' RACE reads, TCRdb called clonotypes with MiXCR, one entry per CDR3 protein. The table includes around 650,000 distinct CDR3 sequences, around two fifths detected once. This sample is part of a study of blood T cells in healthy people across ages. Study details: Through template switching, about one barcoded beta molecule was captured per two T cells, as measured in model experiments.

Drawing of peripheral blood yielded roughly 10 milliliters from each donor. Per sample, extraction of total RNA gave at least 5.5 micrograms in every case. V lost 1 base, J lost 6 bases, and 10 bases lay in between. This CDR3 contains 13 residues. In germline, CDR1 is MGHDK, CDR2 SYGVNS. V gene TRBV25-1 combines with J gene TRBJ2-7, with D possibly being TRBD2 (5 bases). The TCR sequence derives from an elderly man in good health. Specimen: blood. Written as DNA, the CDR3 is TGTGCCAGCAGTGAATTTGTGGGGAGCGAGCAGTACTTC. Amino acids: CASSEFVGSEQYF.